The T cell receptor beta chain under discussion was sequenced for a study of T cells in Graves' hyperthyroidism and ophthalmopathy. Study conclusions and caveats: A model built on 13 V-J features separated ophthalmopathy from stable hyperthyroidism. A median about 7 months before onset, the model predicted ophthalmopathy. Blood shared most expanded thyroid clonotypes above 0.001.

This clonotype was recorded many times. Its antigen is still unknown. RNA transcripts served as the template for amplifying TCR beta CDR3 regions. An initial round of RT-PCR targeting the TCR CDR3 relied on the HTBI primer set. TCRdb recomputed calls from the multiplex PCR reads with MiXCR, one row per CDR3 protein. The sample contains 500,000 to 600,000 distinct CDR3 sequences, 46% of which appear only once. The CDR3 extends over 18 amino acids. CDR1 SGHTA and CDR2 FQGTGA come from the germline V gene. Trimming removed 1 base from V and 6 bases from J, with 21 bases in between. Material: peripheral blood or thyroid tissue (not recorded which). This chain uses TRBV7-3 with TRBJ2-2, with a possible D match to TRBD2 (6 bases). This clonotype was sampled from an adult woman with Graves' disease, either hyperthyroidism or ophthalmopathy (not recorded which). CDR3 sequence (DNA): TGTGCCAGCAGCTTAAGTCGTGGAGGAGGGTCGTCGGCCGGGGAGCTGTTTTTT. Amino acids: CASSLSRGGGSSAGELFF.